These 9 T cell receptor beta chains were all obtained from the same sample, sequenced in a study of T cell responses to AZD1222 COVID-19 vaccine. TCRdb's copy holds only in-frame clones and misses some; the assay was immunoSEQ multiplex PCR. The table has 95,000 to 120,000 clones, approximately 89% seen once. The material was peripheral blood, obtained on day 0 of MenACWY control vaccination. These receptors originate from an adult in good health.

This chain joins TRBV11-2 and TRBJ1-1; D might be TRBD1 (6 bases). This CDR3 region has 13 residues. Germline CDR1 SGHAT, CDR2 FQNNGV. The ends were cut back, 3 bases at V and 4 bases at J, with 9 bases in the middle. CDR3 in amino acids: CASSFQGTTEAFF. CDR3 nucleotides: TGTGCCAGCAGCTTTCAGGGGACCACTGAAGCTTTCTTT.

Only a few counts were recorded for this clone. The rearrangement joins TRBV6-1 to TRBJ2-6; TRBD2 matches at 7 bases. Germline CDR1 and CDR2: MNHNS and SASEGT. CDR3 size: 15 residues. The V and J ends lost 3 bases and 3 bases, in that order; junction bases with no gene match: 2. The DNA of the CDR3 is TGTGCCAGCAGTGACGGGGAGGGTGGGGCCAACGTCCTGACTTTC. Its translation is CASSDGEGGANVLTF.

This chain connects TRBV19 to TRBJ2-6; tentative D call: TRBD1 (7 bases). The CDR3 extends over 17 amino acids. V gave up 5 bases and J gave up 3 bases, with 17 bases separating them. CDR1 LNHDA and CDR2 SQIVND come from the germline V gene (reference sequence). CDR3 amino acids: CASSSRSGGYGANVLTF. For the CDR3, the DNA is TGTGCCAGTAGTTCGCGGTCAGGGGGGTATGGGGCCAACGTCCTGACTTTC.

V usage is TRBV21-1 and J usage is TRBJ2-1; TRBD1 is the table's D call, not checked against the DNA. TRBV21-1 is assigned pseudogene status. The CDR3 has 16 residues. DNA of the CDR3: TGTGCCAGCAGCAAAGGGGACAGGGGAGGTACAAATGAGCAGTTCTTC. Its translation is CASSKGDRGGTNEQFF.

A note on this clone: The junction departs from the called germline gene at one end, perhaps through a read error. This chain connects TRBV6-5 to TRBJ2-3; 11 nucleotides line up with TRBD2. Germline CDR1 and CDR2: MNHEY and SVGAGI. CDR3 length equals 15 residues. The chain's CDR3 is CASSSLAGGTDTQYF. CDR3 in DNA: TGTGCTAGCAGTTCACTAGCGGGGGGCACAGATACGCAGTATTTT.

The chain uses TRBV27 and TRBJ1-5, with 12 positions matching TRBD1. After removal of 4 bases from V and 5 bases from J, the junction contained 3 bases not matched to a gene. The CDR3 is made up of 15 amino acids. Germline V gene data show CDR1 as MNHEY and CDR2 as SMNVEV (reference sequence). The CDR3 coding sequence is TGTGCCAGCAGTTCCGGGACAGGGGGCCATCAGCCCCAGCATTTT. It codes for CASSSGTGGHQPQHF.

The genes are TRBV5-5 and TRBJ2-1; no clear D. Trimming removed 5 bases at V and 0 bases at J, with 15 bases between. CDR1 and CDR2 (germline): SGHKS, YYEKEE (reference sequence). The CDR3 runs to 16 residues. The CDR3 loop is CASRDEATGSYNEQFF. CDR3 coding DNA: TGTGCCAGCAGGGATGAGGCCACCGGCTCCTACAATGAGCAGTTCTTC.

The rearrangement joins TRBV6-1 to TRBJ2-7; 9 bases line up with TRBD1. The CDR3 is made up of 16 amino acids. Germline CDR1 and CDR2: MNHNS and SASEGT. Losses at the gene ends were 1 base for V and 5 bases for J; bases not matched to a gene: 9. CDR3 coding DNA: TGTGCCAGCAGTGAAGGGATGGGACAGGGACACCACGAGCAGTACTTC. Translating it yields CASSEGMGQGHHEQYF.

The chain has TRBV7-9 and TRBJ1-4; D unresolved. Germline values: CDR1 SEHNR, CDR2 FQNEAQ (reference sequence). Trimming cost V 1 base and J 8 bases, with 14 bases left between them. The length of the CDR3 is 15 residues. The CDR3 spells CASSLDPVGREKLFF. The CDR3 nucleotides read TGTGCCAGCAGCTTAGATCCGGTCGGCAGGGAAAAACTGTTTTTT.